Shown below are 19 T cell receptor beta chains from a single sample sequenced in a study of blood T cell repertoires in COVID-19 (dated by TCRdb to 2020 to 2022). The library came from the immunoSEQ multiplex PCR assay. TCRdb obtained this table from immuneACCESS and retained in-frame rearrangements with V and J assigned. These tables miss some clones; where compared with another copy, unresolved V genes account for less than half of the shortfall, and the remainder is unexplained. The sample includes around 250,000 clones, with over 75% observed a single time. Roughly 15% of the sample is in the top ten clones. Sequenced material: PBMCs or T cells enriched from blood (not recorded which). The receptors originated from a man younger than 30 who had recovered from COVID-19.

This clone was recorded only once. V is TRBV13 and J is TRBJ1-3, with 7 nucleotides matching TRBD1. The V gene end was trimmed by 6 bases and the J gene end by 1 base; junction bases not matched to a gene: 12. The V gene's germline CDR1 is PRHDT and CDR2 FYEKMQ (reference sequence). This CDR3 has 17 residues. Here the CDR3 reads CASRSQNQQGSGNTIYF. The DNA of the CDR3 is TGTGCCAGCAGGTCGCAAAACCAACAGGGGTCTGGAAACACCATATATTTT.

To note about this clone: Additional DNA sequences in this sample encode the identical CDR3. The rearrangement uses TRBV18 and TRBJ1-6; D not resolved. V was trimmed by 6 bases and J by 5 bases, leaving 11 bases between them. CDR1 KGHSH and CDR2 LQKENI come from the germline V gene. The CDR3 has 14 amino acids. This chain's CDR3 is CASSPTGDNSPLHF. As DNA, the CDR3 is TGTGCCAGCTCCCCGACGGGTGATAATTCACCCCTCCACTTT.

As concerns this clone: A much larger clone lies one base from this, so it may be a read error. This specimen includes other DNA sequences encoding the same CDR3. V usage is TRBV29-1 and J usage is TRBJ2-7, with D perhaps matching TRBD2 (5 bases). Germline V gene data show CDR1 as SQVTM and CDR2 as ANQGSEA. Trimming took 4 bases from V and 2 from J, leaving 9 bases between them. This CDR3 is built from 12 residues. This CDR3 is CSVASGAYEQYF. The CDR3 bases are TGCAGCGTTGCCTCCGGGGCCTACGAGCAGTACTTC.

The rearrangement links TRBV9 to TRBJ2-1, with 7 bases that match TRBD2. CDR1 and CDR2 (germline): SGDLS, YYNGEE. Trimming at V came to 4 bases and at J to 10 bases, leaving 11 bases not matched to a gene. This CDR3 region has 14 residues. DNA of the CDR3: TGTGCCAGCAGCCCCCAACCGGGGGGAACAGAGCAGTTCTTC. Protein: CASSPQPGGTEQFF.

The genes are TRBV5-1 and TRBJ2-5; 13 bases agree with TRBD2. The CDR3 is 16 amino acids. V was clipped by 4 bases and J by 5 bases; unmatched bases: 8. Germline-derived CDR1 and CDR2 are SGHRS and YFSETQ. The CDR3 spells CASSPGLAGPWETQYF. The CDR3 nucleotides are TGCGCCAGCAGCCCGGGACTAGCGGGACCTTGGGAGACCCAGTACTTC.

This chain links TRBV19 with TRBJ1-2, with 9 bases matching TRBD1. The CDR3 covers 15 residues. The trim removed 5 bases at V and 6 bases at J, leaving 10 bases unmatched. CDR1 LNHDA and CDR2 SQIVND come from the germline V gene (reference sequence). CDR3 bases: TGTGCCAGTAGTCTTAACCGGGACAGGGCTCATGGCTACACCTTC. It specifies CASSLNRDRAHGYTF. Full variable domain (remainder filled in from reference TRBV19 and TRBJ1-2): DGGITQSPKYLFRKEGQNVTLSCEQNLNHDAMYWYRQDPGQGLRLIYYSQIVNDFQKGDIAEGYSVSREKKESFPLTVTSAQKNPTAFYLCASSLNRDRAHGYTFGSGTRLTVV.

The rearrangement links TRBV7-9 to TRBJ1-5; TRBD1 aligns across 8 bases. This CDR3 has 14 amino acids. Germline assignment: CDR1 SEHNR and CDR2 FQNEAQ (reference sequence). The V and J ends lost 5 bases and 5 bases, in that order; junction bases with no gene match: 5. For the CDR3, the DNA is TGTGCCAGCAGCCCTGGACAGGGATATCAGCCCCAGCATTTT. It specifies CASSPGQGYQPQHF.

This chain uses TRBV11-2 with TRBJ1-1; D unclear. V was shortened by 5 bases and J by 1 base, with 8 bases between the two germline ends. CDR1 SGHAT and CDR2 FQNNGV come from the germline V gene. The CDR3 runs to 13 residues. DNA for the CDR3: TGTGCCAGCAGCACCAACAGGAACACTGAAGCTTTCTTT. It codes for CASSTNRNTEAFF.

J is TRBJ2-7 and V is TRBV3-1 (or the pseudogene TRBV3-2); 8 bases line up with TRBD1. The CDR3 sequence is 13 residues long. Germline loops: CDR1 LGHDT, CDR2 YNNKEL (reference sequence). J was trimmed by 6 bases and V by 4 bases; bases with no gene match: 5. CDR3 coding DNA: TGTGCCAGCAGCCGTACAGGGGGAAGCGAGCAGTACTTC. This codes for CASSRTGGSEQYF.

This rearrangement joins TRBV5-1 to TRBJ1-5; 8 nucleotides agree with TRBD1. Germline lookup yields CDR1 SGHRS and CDR2 YFSETQ. The CDR3 runs 16 residues. J lost 4 bases, V lost 0 bases, and 6 bases had no gene match. Here the CDR3 reads CASSLDGTGGNQPQHF. The CDR3 region has the DNA TGCGCCAGCAGCTTGGATGGGACAGGAGGGAATCAGCCCCAGCATTTT.

The chain is built from TRBV11-1 and TRBJ1-1, with a tentative D call TRBD1 (6 bases). With 5 bases removed from V and 1 base from J, the gap between germline ends came to 8 bases. The CDR3 has 13 residues. Germline V gene sequence: CDR1 SGHAT, CDR2 FQDESV (reference sequence). As DNA, the CDR3 is TGTGCCAGCAGCCCACAGGGGAACACTGAAGCTTTCTTT. It specifies CASSPQGNTEAFF.

The rearrangement links TRBV12-3 or TRBV12-4 to TRBJ2-7; 7 bases agree with TRBD2. This CDR3 has 13 amino acids. V gave up 3 bases and J gave up 4 bases; unmatched junction bases: 3. CDR3 sequence: CASSFRREYEQYF. The CDR3 DNA sequence: TGTGCCAGCAGTTTTAGGCGGGAGTACGAGCAGTACTTC.

In its sample, this clone was seen a few times. The rearrangement links TRBV2 to TRBJ2-2; D unclear. This CDR3 has 14 residues. Germline V gene lookup returns CDR1 SNHLY and CDR2 FYNNEI. The V gene lost 2 bases and the J gene lost 1 base, with 5 bases spanning the gap. DNA of the CDR3: TGTGCCAGCAGTGAAATTAAGAACACCGGGGAGCTGTTTTTT. It specifies CASSEIKNTGELFF.

The genes are TRBV5-1 and TRBJ2-2; TRBD2 matches 12 bases. CDR3 size: 15 residues. Germline-derived CDR1 and CDR2 are SGHRS and YFSETQ. J was trimmed by 3 bases and V by 3 bases; bases with no gene match: 0. CDR3 protein: CASSSSGRDTGELFF. CDR3 DNA sequence: TGCGCCAGCAGCTCTAGCGGGAGGGACACCGGGGAGCTGTTTTTT.

The chain joins TRBV11-3 to TRBJ2-7, with 7 bases identical to TRBD2. This CDR3 region has 14 residues. Germline lookup yields CDR1 SGHNT and CDR2 YENEEA. J was trimmed by 4 bases and V by 8 bases; bases with no gene match: 11. In nucleotides, the CDR3 is TGTGCCAGCGGCTCGCCGACTAGCATGTACGAGCAGTACTTC. Its translation: CASGSPTSMYEQYF.

The V gene is TRBV6-5, the J gene TRBJ1-4, with D hard to call. CDR1 and CDR2 (germline): MNHEY, SVGAGI. CDR3 size: 13 residues. Trimming cost V 2 bases and J 8 bases, with 9 bases left between them. The CDR3 DNA follows: TGTGCCAGCAGTTACGGACGGGAAGAAAAACTGTTTTTT. This translates into CASSYGREEKLFF.

The chain links TRBV30 to TRBJ1-6, with a possible D match to TRBD1 (5 bases). V lost 2 bases and J lost 7, with 12 bases in between. Germline V lookup: CDR1 GTSNPN, CDR2 SVGIG (reference sequence). The CDR3 runs to 14 residues. The CDR3: CAWSLTVQNSPLHF. In nucleotides, the CDR3 is TGTGCCTGGAGTCTGACAGTTCAAAATTCACCCCTCCACTTT.

The rearrangement links TRBV10-3 to TRBJ1-5; D uncertain. Germline V gene sequence: CDR1 ENHRY, CDR2 SYGVKD. V lost 0 bases to trimming and J lost 0 bases, with 9 bases between them. The CDR3 covers 16 residues. CDR3 region: CAISESAGNSNQPQHF. In DNA, the CDR3 is TGTGCCATCAGTGAGTCGGCCGGGAATAGCAATCAGCCCCAGCATTTT.

This clone was counted a few times. The rearrangement joins TRBV3-1 (or the pseudogene TRBV3-2) to TRBJ1-6; 8 positions match TRBD1. The CDR3 contains 16 residues. Germline V gene lookup returns CDR1 LGHDT and CDR2 YNNKEL (reference sequence). V lost 2 bases, J lost 5 bases, and 5 bases stayed unmatched. Here the CDR3 reads CASSQFGRGHNSPLHF. The CDR3 DNA reads TGTGCCAGCAGCCAATTCGGCAGGGGGCATAATTCACCCCTCCACTTT.